A single sample is the source of the 14 T cell receptor beta chains below, sequenced in a study of a mutant IDH1 vaccine in newly diagnosed glioma. Using immunoSEQ multiplex PCR, the repertoire was profiled, and TCRdb retains in-frame clones only, with some absent. The table lists 35,000 to 45,000 clones, around 79% of them singletons. Their specific antigens are unknown. Noted time point: week 23, last vaccination. Topical imiquimod was applied with each vaccine dose, which held 300 ug of mutant IDH1 20-mer peptide. The material sequenced was PBMCs, taken from a glioma patient whose treatment included an IDH1 peptide vaccine. The receptors originated from a woman between 35 and 50 years old with glioma. Some clones in this sample may be carry-over from other donors' samples.

The chain is built from TRBV11-3 and TRBJ2-3; a weak D match, TRBD2 (7 bases). Trimming took 4 bases from V and 3 from J, leaving 14 bases between them. CDR1 is SGHNT and CDR2 is YENEEA in the germline V gene. The CDR3 contains 15 residues. This CDR3 is CASSSREGETDTQYF. The CDR3 bases are TGTGCCAGCAGCTCCAGGGAGGGGGAAACAGATACGCAGTATTTT.

The rearrangement links TRBV9 to TRBJ2-6, with unresolved D. V gave up 2 bases and J gave up 1 base, with 10 bases separating them. This CDR3 region has 16 residues. CDR1 is SGDLS, CDR2 YYNGEE, per germline. The CDR3 region has the DNA TGTGCCAGCAGCGTGCTCAACAGTTCTGGGGCCAACGTCCTGACTTTC. The encoded protein is CASSVLNSSGANVLTF.

The chain combines TRBV28 with TRBJ2-3; 7 bases fit TRBD2. Germline trimming cut 3 bases from V and 4 bases from J; bases unmatched to any gene: 7. The V gene's germline CDR1 is MDHEN and CDR2 SYDVKM. The CDR3 totals 15 residues. CDR3 in amino acids: CASSLGGAFADTQYF. In DNA, the CDR3 is TGTGCCAGCAGTTTGGGAGGGGCGTTTGCAGATACGCAGTATTTT.

This clone has a handful of counts. The genes are TRBV27 and TRBJ1-4; D gene ambiguous. V was trimmed by 1 base and J by 6 bases, leaving 9 bases between them. Germline loops: CDR1 MNHEY, CDR2 SMNVEV (reference sequence). The CDR3 spans 14 residues. The CDR3 nucleotides read TGTGCCAGCAGTTTATGGAGAAACGATGAAAAACTGTTTTTT. As protein: CASSLWRNDEKLFF.

J is TRBJ2-7 and V is TRBV5-5; D ambiguous. The V end lost 2 bases, the J end lost 2 bases, and 14 bases lay between the germline ends. The CDR3 has 15 residues. The germline V gene encodes CDR1 SGHKS and CDR2 YYEKEE (reference sequence). The CDR3 DNA reads TGTGCCAGCAGCTTCATCCTCGATGGGGCCTACGAGCAGTACTTC. It specifies CASSFILDGAYEQYF.

The rearrangement links TRBV6-1 to TRBJ2-7; D perhaps matches TRBD2 (6 bases). The germline V gene has CDR1 MNHNS and CDR2 SASEGT. This CDR3 is 15 amino acids long. V was shortened by 7 bases and J by 5 bases, with 21 bases between the two germline ends. This CDR3 reads CASITKRARGDEQYF. The CDR3 DNA reads as TGTGCCAGCATCACAAAGCGGGCGAGGGGAGACGAGCAGTACTTC.

The CDR3 DNA reads TGTGCCAGCAGTTGGACAGGGGACGAGCAGTACTTC. It codes for CASSWTGDEQYF. The rearrangement uses TRBV27 and TRBJ2-7, with 9 bases fitting TRBD1. V lost 4 bases, J lost 5 bases, and 0 bases stayed unmatched. This CDR3 region has 12 residues. CDR1 MNHEY and CDR2 SMNVEV come from the germline V gene (reference sequence).

This chain connects TRBV5-1 to TRBJ2-3; D unresolved. Trimming took 0 bases from V and 4 from J, leaving 15 bases between them. Germline CDR1 reads SGHRS; CDR2 reads YFSETQ. The CDR3 loop spans 16 amino acids. CDR3 region: CASSLGQQTRSDTQYF. CDR3 DNA: TGCGCCAGCAGCTTGGGGCAGCAAACCCGGTCAGATACGCAGTATTTT.

Here the CDR3 reads CASSGVTSGGSEQYF. The CDR3 region has the DNA TGTGCCAGCAGCGGAGTGACTAGCGGGGGGAGTGAGCAGTACTTC. The chain joins TRBV9 to TRBJ2-7; TRBD2 agrees at 13 bases. The CDR3 contains 15 residues. The V and J ends lost 3 bases and 7 bases, in that order; junction bases with no gene match: 7. Germline CDR1 is SGDLS and CDR2 is YYNGEE. Using reference TRBV9 and TRBJ2-7 for the parts outside the CDR3, the full variable domain is DSGVTQTPKHLITATGQRVTLRCSPRSGDLSVYWYQQSLDQGLQFLIQYYNGEERAKGNILERFSAQQFPDLHSELNLSSLELGDSALYFCASSGVTSGGSEQYFGPGTRLTVT.

V and J are TRBV15 and TRBJ1-6, with D unclear. The CDR3 consists of 12 residues. The V end lost 8 bases, the J end lost 2 bases, and 4 bases lay between the germline ends. Germline V gene lookup returns CDR1 LNHNV and CDR2 YYDKDF (reference sequence). CDR3 DNA: TGTGCCACCTCCACCTATAATTCACCCCTCCACTTT. Amino acids: CATSTYNSPLHF.

The chain uses TRBV19 and TRBJ1-2; D is ambiguous. The CDR3 is 13 residues long. V shed 3 bases and J shed 4 bases, with 9 bases lying between them. Germline V gene lookup returns CDR1 LNHDA and CDR2 SQIVND (reference sequence). This CDR3 is CASSIGQVYGYTF. In DNA form, the CDR3 reads TGTGCCAGTAGTATCGGCCAGGTCTATGGCTACACCTTC.

The chain carries TRBV7-2 and TRBJ1-1; a possible D gene is TRBD1 (5 bases). CDR3 length: 13 amino acids. V was trimmed by 2 bases and J by 6 bases, leaving 10 bases between them. Per the germline V gene, CDR1 is SGHTA and CDR2 is FQGNSA. Here the CDR3 reads CASSLFSGAEAFF. The DNA of the CDR3 is TGTGCCAGCAGCTTATTTTCGGGGGCTGAAGCTTTCTTT.

This clone appeared a single time. The chain couples TRBV5-1 to TRBJ2-3, with a possible D match to TRBD2 (5 bases). Deletions cut 2 bases from V and 6 bases from J, with 7 bases between. The CDR3 loop spans 12 amino acids. CDR1 and CDR2 from the germline V gene are SGHRS and YFSETQ. As DNA, the CDR3 is TGCGCCAGCAGCTTTACGGGGGATACGCAGTATTTT. Translation: CASSFTGDTQYF.

The rearrangement links TRBV9 to TRBJ2-2, with TRBD1 matching 10 bases. V trimming: 3 bases; J trimming: 4 bases; junction bases outside the gene matches: 6. Germline CDR1 is SGDLS and CDR2 is YYNGEE. The CDR3 contains 16 residues. CDR3 protein: CASSAPGQGSTGELFF. CDR3 DNA sequence: TGTGCCAGCAGCGCCCCGGGACAGGGGAGCACCGGGGAGCTGTTTTTT.